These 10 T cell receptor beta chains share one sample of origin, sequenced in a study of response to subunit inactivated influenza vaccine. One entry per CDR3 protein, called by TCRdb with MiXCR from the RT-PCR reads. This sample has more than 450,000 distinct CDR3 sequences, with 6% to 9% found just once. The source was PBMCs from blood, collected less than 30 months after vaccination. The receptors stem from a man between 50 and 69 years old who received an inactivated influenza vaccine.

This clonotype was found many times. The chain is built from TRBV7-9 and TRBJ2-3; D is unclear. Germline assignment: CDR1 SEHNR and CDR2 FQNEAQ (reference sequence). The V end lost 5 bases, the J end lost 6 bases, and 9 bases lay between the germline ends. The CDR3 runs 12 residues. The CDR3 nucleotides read TGTGCCAGCAGCACTGGTATGGATACGCAGTATTTT. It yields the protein CASSTGMDTQYF.

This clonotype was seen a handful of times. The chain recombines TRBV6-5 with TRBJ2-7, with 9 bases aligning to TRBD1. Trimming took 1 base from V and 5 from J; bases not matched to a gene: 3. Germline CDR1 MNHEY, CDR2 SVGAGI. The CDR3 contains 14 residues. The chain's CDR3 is CASSYLDRGHEQYF. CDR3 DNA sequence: TGTGCCAGCAGTTACTTGGACAGGGGCCACGAGCAGTACTTC.

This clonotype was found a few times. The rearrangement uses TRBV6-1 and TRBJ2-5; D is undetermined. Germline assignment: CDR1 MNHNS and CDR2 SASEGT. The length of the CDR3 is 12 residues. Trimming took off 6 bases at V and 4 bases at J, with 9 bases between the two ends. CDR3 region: CASRGFRETQYF. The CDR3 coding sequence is TGTGCCAGCAGGGGTTTCCGAGAGACCCAGTACTTC.

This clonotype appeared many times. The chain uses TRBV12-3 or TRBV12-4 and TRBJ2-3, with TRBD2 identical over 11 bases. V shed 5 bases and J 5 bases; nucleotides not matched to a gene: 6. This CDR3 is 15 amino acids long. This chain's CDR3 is CASSPLAGVGDTQYF. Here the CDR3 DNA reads TGTGCCAGCAGTCCACTAGCGGGGGTGGGAGATACGCAGTATTTT.

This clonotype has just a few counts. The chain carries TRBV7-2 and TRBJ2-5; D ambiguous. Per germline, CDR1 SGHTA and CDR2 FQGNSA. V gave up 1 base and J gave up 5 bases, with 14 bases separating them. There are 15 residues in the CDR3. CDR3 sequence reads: CASSLGAGSSETQYF. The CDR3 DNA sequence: TGTGCCAGCAGCTTAGGCGCCGGGTCCTCGGAGACCCAGTACTTC.

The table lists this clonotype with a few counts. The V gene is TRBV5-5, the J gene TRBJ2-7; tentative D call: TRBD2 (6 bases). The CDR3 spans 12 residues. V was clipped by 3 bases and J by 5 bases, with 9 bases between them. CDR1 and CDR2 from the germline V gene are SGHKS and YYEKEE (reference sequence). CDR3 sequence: CASSSTSNEQYF. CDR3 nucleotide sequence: TGTGCCAGCAGCTCGACTAGTAACGAGCAGTACTTC. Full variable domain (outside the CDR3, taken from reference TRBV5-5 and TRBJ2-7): DAGVTQSPTHLIKTRGQQVTLRCSPISGHKSVSWYQQVLGQGPQFIFQYYEKEERGRGNFPDRFSARQFPNYSSELNVNALLLGDSALYLCASSSTSNEQYFGPGTRLTVT.

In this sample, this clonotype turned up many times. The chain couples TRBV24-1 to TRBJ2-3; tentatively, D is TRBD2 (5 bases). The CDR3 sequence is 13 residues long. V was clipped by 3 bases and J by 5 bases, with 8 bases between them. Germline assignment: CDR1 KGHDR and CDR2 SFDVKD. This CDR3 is CATSDDYLDTQYF. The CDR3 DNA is TGTGCCACCAGTGATGACTATTTAGATACGCAGTATTTT.

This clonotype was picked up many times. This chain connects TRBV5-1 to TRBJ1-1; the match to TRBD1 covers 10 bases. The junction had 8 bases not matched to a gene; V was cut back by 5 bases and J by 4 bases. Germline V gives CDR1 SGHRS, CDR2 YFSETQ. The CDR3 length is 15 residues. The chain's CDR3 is CASRYPGQGSTEAFF. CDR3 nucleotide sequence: TGCGCCAGCAGGTATCCGGGACAGGGGAGCACTGAAGCTTTCTTT.

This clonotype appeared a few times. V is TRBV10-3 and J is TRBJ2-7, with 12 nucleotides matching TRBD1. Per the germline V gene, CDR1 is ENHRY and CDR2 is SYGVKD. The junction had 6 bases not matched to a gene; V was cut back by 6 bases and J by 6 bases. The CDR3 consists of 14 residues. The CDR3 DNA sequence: TGTGCCATCAGGGGACAGGGGGCGCCTTTCGAGCAGTACTTC. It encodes CAIRGQGAPFEQYF.

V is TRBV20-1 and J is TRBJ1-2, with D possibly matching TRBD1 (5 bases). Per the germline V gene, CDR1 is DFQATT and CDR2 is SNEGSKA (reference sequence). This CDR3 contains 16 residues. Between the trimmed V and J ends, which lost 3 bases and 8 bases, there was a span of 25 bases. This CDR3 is CSARVLPGLHLGGYTF. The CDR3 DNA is TGCAGTGCTAGGGTTCTGCCGGGACTGCATCTGGGGGGCTACACCTTC.